The sequence of this T cell receptor beta chain was determined in a study of beta chain features in type 1 diabetes. Regarding the study as a whole: There was no resolution here of whether HLA type influences TCRB rearrangement. In the patient group, naive, central memory and Treg TCRB repertoires seemed more alike than in the healthy donor group.

Every bit of the isolated RNA underwent reverse transcription, so sequencing read expressed TCRB transcripts. About 3.4 million reads per sample on average were obtained from naive, central memory and regulatory T cell samples. Sequenced by immunoSEQ multiplex PCR; TCRdb stores in-frame clones only, minus some. Among about 900,000 clones listed, roughly a sixth were seen once. The CDR3 consists of 15 residues. The junction had 7 bases not matched to a gene; V was cut back by 3 bases and J by 2 bases. The germline gives CDR1 SGHNT, CDR2 YYREEE (reference sequence). One heparinised blood draw, averaging roughly 120 mL, came from each donor. Of note for this clone: No antigen is known for it.

V and J are TRBV5-4 and TRBJ2-7, with 8 bases matching TRBD2. Input material: naive CD4+ T cells from blood. The receptor's source is a young woman in good health. DNA of the CDR3: TGTGCCAGCAGCTCCTTAGCGGGATATACCTACGAGCAGTACTTC. This codes for CASSSLAGYTYEQYF.